The next 4 T cell receptor beta chains were all read from a single sample in a study of blood T cell repertoires in COVID-19. Profiling relied on immunoSEQ multiplex PCR, and the TCRdb table lists in-frame clones only, not all of them. The table lists 45,000 to 55,000 clones, less than 90% of them singletons, with over 2% in the top ten. Sequencing used peripheral blood. These receptors all stem from a man aged 50 or older with acute or convalescent COVID-19.

CDR3 sequence reads: CASSPGLAGGDTQYF. CDR3 DNA sequence: TGTGCCAGCAGCCCAGGACTAGCGGGGGGAGATACGCAGTATTTT. V and J are TRBV3-1 (or the pseudogene TRBV3-2) and TRBJ2-3; 14 bases match TRBD2. V lost 4 bases, J lost 5 bases, and 2 bases stayed unmatched. The CDR3 runs 15 residues. The V gene's germline CDR1 is LGHDT and CDR2 YNNKEL (reference sequence).

This sequence joins TRBV7-9 and TRBJ2-7; 13 bases agree with TRBD2. With V trimmed by 4 bases and J by 3 bases, 6 bases remained unmatched. The germline V gene encodes CDR1 SEHNR and CDR2 FQNEAQ (reference sequence). CDR3 length: 16 amino acids. This CDR3 reads CASSSELAGGNYEQYF. Here the CDR3 DNA reads TGTGCCAGCAGCTCTGAACTAGCGGGGGGGAACTACGAGCAGTACTTC.

The chain carries TRBV7-3 and TRBJ2-7; 11 bases fit TRBD2. This CDR3 comprises 17 residues. Germline loops: CDR1 SGHTA, CDR2 FQGTGA. Unmatched junction bases numbered 12, after V lost 4 bases and J lost 4 bases. CDR3 nucleotides: TGTGCCAGCAGCTCAGAGGATCTAGCGGGAGGATGGTACGAGCAGTACTTC. It codes for CASSSEDLAGGWYEQYF.

The rearrangement links TRBV5-6 to TRBJ1-4, with 10 nucleotides matching TRBD1. V was clipped by 0 bases and J by 11 bases; unmatched bases: 10. Looked up from germline, CDR1 is SGHDT and CDR2 is YYEEEE. The CDR3 contains 16 residues. CDR3 sequence reads: CASSLEGLGTGVKLFF. DNA for the CDR3: TGTGCCAGCAGCTTGGAGGGTCTCGGGACAGGGGTGAAACTGTTTTTT.